Below are 17 T cell receptor beta chains sequenced from a single sample in a study of OX40 agonist ivuxolimab in advanced cancers. Repertoires were generated with immunoSEQ multiplex PCR, while TCRdb's copy carries only in-frame clones and drops some. Among 15,000 to 25,000 clones, nearly 70% were seen once, and the ten largest hold about an eighth. The input for sequencing was CD4+ or CD8+ T cells sorted from blood, taken in a trial of the OX40 agonist ivuxolimab. These receptors all come from an adult with an advanced solid tumor such as melanoma, head and neck, liver or kidney cancer.

The chain has TRBV19 and TRBJ2-7, with D possibly being TRBD2 (6 bases). V was shortened by 6 bases and J by 7 bases, with 19 bases between the two germline ends. This CDR3 is 14 amino acids long. CDR1 and CDR2 (germline): LNHDA, SQIVND (reference sequence). The CDR3 sequence: CASSFRDSLTEQYF. The DNA for the CDR3 is TGTGCCAGTAGCTTCCGGGACTCGCTCACGGAGCAGTACTTC.

The V gene is TRBV2, the J gene TRBJ2-5, with 12 bases lining up with TRBD2. There are 15 residues in the CDR3. Germline lookup yields CDR1 SNHLY and CDR2 FYNNEI. Trimming removed 2 bases from V and 5 bases from J; junction bases left unmatched: 3. The CDR3 coding sequence is TGTGCCAGCAGTGAACTAGCGGGGGGGCTCGAGACCCAGTACTTC. This codes for CASSELAGGLETQYF.

The chain joins TRBV28 to TRBJ2-7, with D possibly matching TRBD2 (6 bases). Per the germline V gene, CDR1 is MDHEN and CDR2 is SYDVKM. Between the trimmed V and J ends, which lost 5 bases and 5 bases, there was a span of 16 bases. CDR3 length: 14 residues. CDR3 DNA sequence: TGTGCCAGCAGTCTTACCGGGAGCCTAGACGAGCAGTACTTC. Its protein is CASSLTGSLDEQYF.

The chain uses TRBV5-5 and TRBJ1-1; tentative D call: TRBD1 (5 bases). The germline V gene encodes CDR1 SGHKS and CDR2 YYEKEE (reference sequence). This CDR3 contains 12 residues. The ends were cut back, 2 bases at V and 3 bases at J, with 5 bases in the middle. Written as DNA, the CDR3 is TGTGCCAGCAGCTTAGGGGACACTGAAGCTTTCTTT. Encoded protein: CASSLGDTEAFF.

This rearrangement joins TRBV6-5 to TRBJ1-1; D is possibly TRBD1 (6 bases). Germline CDR1 reads MNHEY; CDR2 reads SVGAGI. The V end was cut by 6 bases, the J end by 0 bases, with 8 bases between. The CDR3 is made up of 13 amino acids. CDR3 DNA sequence: TGTGCCAGCAGCGACAGGATGAACACTGAAGCTTTCTTT. Protein product: CASSDRMNTEAFF.

This clone was found many times. This sequence joins TRBV29-1 and TRBJ2-7, with 12 bases lining up with TRBD2. The J segment lost 1 base and the V segment lost 6 bases, leaving 1 base of the junction unmatched. Looked up from germline, CDR1 is SQVTM and CDR2 is ANQGSEA. This CDR3 comprises 13 residues. The CDR3 bases are TGCAGCGTGGGACTAGCGGGTTCCTACGAGCAGTACTTC. Translation: CSVGLAGSYEQYF.

The V gene is TRBV6-1, the J gene TRBJ2-7, with TRBD2 matching over 7 bases. There are 14 residues in the CDR3. With V trimmed by 5 bases and J by 3 bases, 7 bases remained unmatched. Germline CDR1 reads MNHNS; CDR2 reads SASEGT. The CDR3, as DNA: TGTGCCAGCAGTTTCCTAGCGGTGAACTACGAGCAGTACTTC. Translation: CASSFLAVNYEQYF.

The chain carries TRBV5-1 and TRBJ2-7; a possible D gene is TRBD1 (6 bases). CDR3 length: 12 residues. Trimming left V 4 bases short and J 4 bases short, with 9 bases between. Germline CDR1 reads SGHRS; CDR2 reads YFSETQ. Here the CDR3 reads CASSPTGYEQYF. The CDR3 region has the DNA TGCGCCAGCAGCCCCACAGGGTACGAGCAGTACTTC.

CDR3 in DNA: TGTGCCAGCAGTTCGGCCCAGGAAGCTTTCTTT. This gives the protein CASSSAQEAFF. The chain couples TRBV28 to TRBJ1-1; the D is unclear. Germline V gene lookup returns CDR1 MDHEN and CDR2 SYDVKM. This CDR3 spans 11 amino acids. The V end lost 4 bases, the J end lost 8 bases, and 8 bases lay between the germline ends.

The rearrangement links TRBV7-2 to TRBJ2-1; D gene unclear. The V end was cut by 7 bases, the J end by 0 bases, with 10 bases between. The germline gives CDR1 SGHTA, CDR2 FQGNSA. The CDR3 has 14 amino acids. The CDR3 is CASMGPSSYNEQFF. CDR3 in DNA: TGTGCCAGCATGGGCCCCAGCTCCTACAATGAGCAGTTCTTC.

This clone showed up just a few times. The chain uses TRBV7-8 and TRBJ1-6; unclear D gene. This CDR3 spans 15 amino acids. Germline assignment: CDR1 SGHVS and CDR2 FQNEAQ. Trimming removed 2 bases from V and 6 bases from J, with 11 bases in between. The CDR3 sequence: CASSLFAAGNSPLHF. CDR3 nucleotides: TGTGCCAGCAGCTTATTCGCAGCGGGTAATTCACCCCTCCACTTT.

This sequence joins TRBV28 and TRBJ1-5; 7 bases are a match to TRBD1. Looked up from germline, CDR1 is MDHEN and CDR2 is SYDVKM. V was clipped by 6 bases and J by 9 bases; unmatched bases: 20. The CDR3 is 17 amino acids. CDR3 DNA sequence: TGTGCCAGCAGCTCGGATATATTGACAGGGAGGGCAGGGCCCCAGCATTTT. Amino acids: CASSSDILTGRAGPQHF.

The sample holds one count of this clone. This chain's CDR3 is CASSLVYKGTEAFF. The DNA of the CDR3 is TGTGCCAGCAGCCTGGTGTATAAAGGCACTGAAGCTTTCTTT. This chain links TRBV5-8 with TRBJ1-1; D not resolved. In germline, CDR1 is SGHTS, CDR2 YDEGEE. This CDR3 comprises 14 residues. V was clipped by 4 bases and J by 4 bases, with 14 bases between them.

V is TRBV7-2 and J is TRBJ2-7; no clear D. This CDR3 has 12 amino acids. The ends were cut back, 0 bases at V and 6 bases at J, with 6 bases in the middle. Germline loops: CDR1 SGHTA, CDR2 FQGNSA. The CDR3 DNA follows: TGTGCCAGCAGCTTAGCCTGGGGCGAGCAGTACTTC. It specifies CASSLAWGEQYF.

Many counts were recorded for this clone. V and J are TRBV6-6 and TRBJ2-7, with 10 bases aligning to TRBD1. Trimming at V came to 4 bases and at J to 6 bases, leaving 6 bases not matched to a gene. Germline V gene sequence: CDR1 MNHNY, CDR2 SVGAGI (reference sequence). The CDR3 has 14 amino acids. CDR3 in amino acids: CASSFTGTGVEQYF. The CDR3 DNA reads TGTGCCAGCAGTTTTACCGGGACAGGGGTCGAGCAGTACTTC.

This chain joins TRBV2 and TRBJ1-2; a weak D match, TRBD1 (5 bases). The CDR3 is 13 residues long. CDR1 and CDR2 (germline): SNHLY, FYNNEI. The germline V and J ends were trimmed by 9 bases and 8 bases, with 19 bases remaining between them. For the CDR3, the DNA is TGTGCCAGACTCGGGACCTCCGGAGGGGGCTACACCTTC. Its protein is CARLGTSGGGYTF. Filled out from reference TRBV2 and TRBJ1-2, the complete variable domain reads EPEVTQTPSHQVTQMGQEVILRCVPISNHLYFYWYRQILGQKVEFLVSFYNNEISEKSEIFDDQFSVERPDGSNFTLKIRSTKLEDSAMYFCARLGTSGGGYTFGSGTRLTVV.

This chain uses TRBV5-3 with TRBJ2-7; 7 bases line up with TRBD1. TRBV5-3 is treated as an ORF (open reading frame) with a function not yet certain. J gave up 3 bases and V 8 bases, and 14 bases lay outside the gene matches. The CDR3 loop spans 15 amino acids. CDR3 protein: CASSAPGQPLYEQYF. CDR3 bases: TGTGCCAGCAGCGCACCGGGACAGCCACTCTACGAGCAGTACTTC.